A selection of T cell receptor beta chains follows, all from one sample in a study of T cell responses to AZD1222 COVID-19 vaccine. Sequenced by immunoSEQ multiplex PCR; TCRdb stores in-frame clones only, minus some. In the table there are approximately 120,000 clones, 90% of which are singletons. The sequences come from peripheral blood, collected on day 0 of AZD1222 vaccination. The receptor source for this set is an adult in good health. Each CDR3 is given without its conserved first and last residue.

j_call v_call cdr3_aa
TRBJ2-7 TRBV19 ASSYQDRNYEQY
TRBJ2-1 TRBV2 ASRAGTSGNEQF
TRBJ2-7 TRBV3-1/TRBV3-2 ASSQARTLGDEQY
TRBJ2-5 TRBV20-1 SASIQETQY
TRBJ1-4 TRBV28 ASSPPGQGGEKLF
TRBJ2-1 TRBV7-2 ASSLAASSTGHNEQF
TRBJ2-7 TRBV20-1 SAPWGNEQY
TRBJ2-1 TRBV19 ASSTGDRRPNEQF
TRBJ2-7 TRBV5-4 ASSLEGYEQY
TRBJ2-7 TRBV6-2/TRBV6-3 ASSRRGRRGGGSYEQY
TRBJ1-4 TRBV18 ASYRGVDDEKLF
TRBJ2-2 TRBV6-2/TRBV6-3 ASSPREAGELF
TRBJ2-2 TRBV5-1 ASSSHTGELF
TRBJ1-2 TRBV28 ASRLTQGSYGYT
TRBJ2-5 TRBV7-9 ASSRGTSGFETQY
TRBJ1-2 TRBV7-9 ASSLSRVPYGYT
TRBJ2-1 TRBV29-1 STKGTSVYNEQF
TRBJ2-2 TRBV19 ASSIGSDATGELF
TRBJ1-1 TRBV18 ASSSSGGTEAF